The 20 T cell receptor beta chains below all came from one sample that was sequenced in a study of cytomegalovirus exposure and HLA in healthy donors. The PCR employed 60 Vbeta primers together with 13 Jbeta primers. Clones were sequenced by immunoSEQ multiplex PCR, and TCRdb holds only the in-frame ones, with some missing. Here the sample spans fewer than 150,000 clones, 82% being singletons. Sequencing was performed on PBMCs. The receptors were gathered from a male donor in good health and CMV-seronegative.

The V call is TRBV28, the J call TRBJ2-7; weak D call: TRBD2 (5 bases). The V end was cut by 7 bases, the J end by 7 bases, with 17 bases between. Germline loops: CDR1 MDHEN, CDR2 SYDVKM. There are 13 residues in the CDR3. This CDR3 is CASTTPWGDEQYF. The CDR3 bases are TGTGCCAGCACTACGCCATGGGGAGATGAGCAGTACTTC.

This chain's CDR3 is CASSQGLAGDNEQFF. CDR3 bases: TGCGCCAGCAGCCAGGGACTAGCGGGAGACAATGAGCAGTTCTTC. The V gene is TRBV4-3, the J gene TRBJ2-1; 14 nucleotides match TRBD2. CDR1 is LGHNA, CDR2 YSLEER, per germline. This CDR3 has 15 residues. With V trimmed by 3 bases and J by 5 bases, 0 bases remained unmatched.

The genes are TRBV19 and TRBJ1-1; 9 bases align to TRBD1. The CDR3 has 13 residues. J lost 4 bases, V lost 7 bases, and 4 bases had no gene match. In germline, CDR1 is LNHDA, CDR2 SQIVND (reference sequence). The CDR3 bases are TGTGCCAGTACCGCGGACAGGGGCACTGAAGCTTTCTTT. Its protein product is CASTADRGTEAFF.

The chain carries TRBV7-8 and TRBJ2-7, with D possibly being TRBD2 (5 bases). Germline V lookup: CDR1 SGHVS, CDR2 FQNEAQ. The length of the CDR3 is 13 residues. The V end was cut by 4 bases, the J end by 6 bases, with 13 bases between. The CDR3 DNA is TGTGCCAGCAGCTCCGCACCGGGATTCGAGCAGTACTTC. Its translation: CASSSAPGFEQYF.

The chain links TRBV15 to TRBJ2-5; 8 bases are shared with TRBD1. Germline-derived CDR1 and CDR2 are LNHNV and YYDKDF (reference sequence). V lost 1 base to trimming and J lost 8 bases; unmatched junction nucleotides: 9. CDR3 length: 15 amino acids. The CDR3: CATSRVTGAGDTQYF. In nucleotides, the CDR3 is TGTGCCACCAGCAGAGTGACAGGGGCCGGTGATACCCAGTACTTC.

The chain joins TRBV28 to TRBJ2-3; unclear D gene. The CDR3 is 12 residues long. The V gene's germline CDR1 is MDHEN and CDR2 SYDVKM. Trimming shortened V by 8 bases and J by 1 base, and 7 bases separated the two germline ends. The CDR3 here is CASVSGTDTQYF. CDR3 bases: TGTGCCAGCGTTTCCGGCACAGATACGCAGTATTTT.

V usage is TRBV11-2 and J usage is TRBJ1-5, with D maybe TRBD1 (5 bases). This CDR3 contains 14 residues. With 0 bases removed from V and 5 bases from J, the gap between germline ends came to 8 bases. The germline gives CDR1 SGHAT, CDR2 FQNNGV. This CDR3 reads CASSLDGGYQPQHF. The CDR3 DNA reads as TGTGCCAGCAGCTTAGACGGGGGATATCAGCCCCAGCATTTT.

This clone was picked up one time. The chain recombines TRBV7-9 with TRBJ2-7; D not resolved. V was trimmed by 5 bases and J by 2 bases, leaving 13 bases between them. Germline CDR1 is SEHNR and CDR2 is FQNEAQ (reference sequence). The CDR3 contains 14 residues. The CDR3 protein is CASSPPQRPYEQYF. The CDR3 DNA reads TGTGCCAGCAGCCCCCCCCAGCGCCCCTACGAGCAGTACTTC.

The CDR3, as DNA: TGTGCCTGGAGTCCAGACAGGGGTCTAGCCAAAAACATTCAGTACTTC. Its translation is CAWSPDRGLAKNIQYF. This rearrangement joins TRBV30 to TRBJ2-4; 8 bases fit TRBD1. The CDR3 is 16 residues long. The V segment lost 2 bases and the J segment 0 bases; nucleotides outside the gene matches: 6. Germline CDR1 is GTSNPN and CDR2 is SVGIG (reference sequence).

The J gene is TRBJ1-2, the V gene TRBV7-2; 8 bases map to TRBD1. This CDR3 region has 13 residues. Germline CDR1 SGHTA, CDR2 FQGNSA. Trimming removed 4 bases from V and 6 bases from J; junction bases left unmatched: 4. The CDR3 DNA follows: TGTGCCAGCAGCTCCGGACAGGGCGATGGCTACACCTTC. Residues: CASSSGQGDGYTF.

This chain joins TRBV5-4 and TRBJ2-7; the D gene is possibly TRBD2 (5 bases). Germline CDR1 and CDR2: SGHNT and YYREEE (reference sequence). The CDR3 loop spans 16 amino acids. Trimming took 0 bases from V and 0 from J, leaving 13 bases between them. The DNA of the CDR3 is TGTGCCAGCAGCTTGGCCTCGGGGTCTAGCTCCTACGAGCAGTACTTC. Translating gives CASSLASGSSSYEQYF.

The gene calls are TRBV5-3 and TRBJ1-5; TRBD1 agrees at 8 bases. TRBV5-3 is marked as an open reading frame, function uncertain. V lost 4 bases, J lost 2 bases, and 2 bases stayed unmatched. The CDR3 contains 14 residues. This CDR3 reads CARSQDRGNQPQHF. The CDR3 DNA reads TGTGCCAGAAGCCAGGACAGGGGCAATCAGCCCCAGCATTTT.

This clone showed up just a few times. DNA for the CDR3: TGTGCCAGCAGTTTACAGGGGAACACCGGGGAGCTGTTTTTT. It codes for CASSLQGNTGELFF. The chain employs TRBV27 and TRBJ2-2; maybe TRBD1 (5 bases). Germline assignment: CDR1 MNHEY and CDR2 SMNVEV (reference sequence). CDR3 size: 14 residues. The V end was cut by 2 bases, the J end by 1 base, with 5 bases between.

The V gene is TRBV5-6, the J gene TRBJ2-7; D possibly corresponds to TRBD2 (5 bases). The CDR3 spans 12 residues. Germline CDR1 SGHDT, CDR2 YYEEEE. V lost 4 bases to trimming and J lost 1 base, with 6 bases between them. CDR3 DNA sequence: TGTGCCAGCAGCCGGGATTCCTACGAGCAGTACTTC. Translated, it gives CASSRDSYEQYF.

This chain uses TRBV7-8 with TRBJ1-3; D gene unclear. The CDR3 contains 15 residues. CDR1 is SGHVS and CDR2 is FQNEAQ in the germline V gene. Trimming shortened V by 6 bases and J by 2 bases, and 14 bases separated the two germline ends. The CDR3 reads CASSRTARTGNTIYF. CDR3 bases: TGTGCCAGCAGTCGAACAGCCCGGACTGGAAACACCATATATTTT.

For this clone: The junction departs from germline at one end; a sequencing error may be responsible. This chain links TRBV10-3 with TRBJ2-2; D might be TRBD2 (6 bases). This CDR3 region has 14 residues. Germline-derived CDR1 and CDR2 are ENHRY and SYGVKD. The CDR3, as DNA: TGTGCCATCGGTGATACGGGAGACACCGGGGAGCTGTTTTTT. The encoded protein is CAIGDTGDTGELFF.

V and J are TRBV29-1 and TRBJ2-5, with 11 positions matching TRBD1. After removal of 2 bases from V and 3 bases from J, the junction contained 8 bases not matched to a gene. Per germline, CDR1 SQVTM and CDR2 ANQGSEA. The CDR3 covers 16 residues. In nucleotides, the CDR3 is TGCAGCGTTGAAACCGGGACAGGGGGATTCGAAGAGACCCAGTACTTC. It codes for CSVETGTGGFEETQYF.

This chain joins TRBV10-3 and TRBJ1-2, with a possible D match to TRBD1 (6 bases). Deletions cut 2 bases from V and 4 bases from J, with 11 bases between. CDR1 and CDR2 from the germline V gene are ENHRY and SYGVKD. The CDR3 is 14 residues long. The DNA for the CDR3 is TGTGCCATCAGTGAGGGGACATCAGGCTATGGCTACACCTTC. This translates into CAISEGTSGYGYTF.

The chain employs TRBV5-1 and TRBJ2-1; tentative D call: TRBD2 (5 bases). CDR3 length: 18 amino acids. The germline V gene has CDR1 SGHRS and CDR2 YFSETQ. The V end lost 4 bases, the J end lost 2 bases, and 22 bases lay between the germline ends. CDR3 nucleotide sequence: TGCGCCAGCAGCCTACTCCCCTCGGCTAGCCGCACCTACAATGAGCAGTTCTTC. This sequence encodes CASSLLPSASRTYNEQFF. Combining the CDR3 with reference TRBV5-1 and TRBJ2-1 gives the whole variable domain KAGVTQTPRYLIKTRGQQVTLSCSPISGHRSVSWYQQTPGQGLQFLFEYFSETQRNKGNFPGRFSGRQFSNSRSEMNVSTLELGDSALYLCASSLLPSASRTYNEQFFGPGTRLTVL.

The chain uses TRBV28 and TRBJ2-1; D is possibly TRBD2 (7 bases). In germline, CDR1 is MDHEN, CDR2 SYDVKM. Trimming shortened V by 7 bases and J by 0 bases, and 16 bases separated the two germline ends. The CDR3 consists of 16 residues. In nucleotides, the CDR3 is TGTGCCAGCATCCCCAGTCGGGGGGCCTCCTACAATGAGCAGTTCTTC. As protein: CASIPSRGASYNEQFF.